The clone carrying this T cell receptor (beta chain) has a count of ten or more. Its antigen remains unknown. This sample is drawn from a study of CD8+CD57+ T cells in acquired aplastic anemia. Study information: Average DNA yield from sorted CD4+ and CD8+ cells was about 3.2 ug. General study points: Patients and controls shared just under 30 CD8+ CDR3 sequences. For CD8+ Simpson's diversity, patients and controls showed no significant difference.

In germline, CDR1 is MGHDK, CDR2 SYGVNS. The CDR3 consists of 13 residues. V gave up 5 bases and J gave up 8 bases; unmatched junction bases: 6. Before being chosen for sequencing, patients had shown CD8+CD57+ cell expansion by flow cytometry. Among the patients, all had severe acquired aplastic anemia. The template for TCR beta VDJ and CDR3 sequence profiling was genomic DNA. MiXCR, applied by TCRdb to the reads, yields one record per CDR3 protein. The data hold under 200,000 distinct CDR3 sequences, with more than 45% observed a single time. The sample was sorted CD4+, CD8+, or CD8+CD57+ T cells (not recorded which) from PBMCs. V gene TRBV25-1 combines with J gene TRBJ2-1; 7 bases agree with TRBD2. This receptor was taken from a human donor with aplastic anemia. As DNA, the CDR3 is TGTGCCAGCAGTCGGACTAGTCTACATGAGCAGTTCTTC. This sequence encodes CASSRTSLHEQFF.